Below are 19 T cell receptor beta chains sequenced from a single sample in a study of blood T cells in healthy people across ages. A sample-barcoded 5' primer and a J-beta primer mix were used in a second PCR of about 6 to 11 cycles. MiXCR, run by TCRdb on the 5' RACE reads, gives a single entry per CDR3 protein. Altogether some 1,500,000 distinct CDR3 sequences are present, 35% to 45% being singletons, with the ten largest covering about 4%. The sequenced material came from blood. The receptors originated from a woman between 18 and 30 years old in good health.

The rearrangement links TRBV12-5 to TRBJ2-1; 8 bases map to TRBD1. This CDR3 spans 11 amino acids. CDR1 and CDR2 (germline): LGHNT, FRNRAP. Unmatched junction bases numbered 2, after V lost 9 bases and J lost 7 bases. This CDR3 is CASQGANEQFF. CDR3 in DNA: TGTGCTAGCCAGGGGGCTAATGAGCAGTTCTTC.

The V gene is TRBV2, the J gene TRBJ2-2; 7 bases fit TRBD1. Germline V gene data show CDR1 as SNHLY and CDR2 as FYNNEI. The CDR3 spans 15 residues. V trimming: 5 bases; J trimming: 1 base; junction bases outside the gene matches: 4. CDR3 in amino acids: CASSPGTENTGELFF. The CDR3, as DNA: TGTGCCAGCAGTCCCGGGACAGAGAACACCGGGGAGCTGTTTTTT.

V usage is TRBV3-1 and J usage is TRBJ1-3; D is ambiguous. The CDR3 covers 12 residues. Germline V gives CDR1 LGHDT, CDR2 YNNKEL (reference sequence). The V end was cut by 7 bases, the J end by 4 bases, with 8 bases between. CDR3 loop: CASISTGNTIYF. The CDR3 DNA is TGTGCCAGCATTTCAACCGGAAACACCATATATTTT.

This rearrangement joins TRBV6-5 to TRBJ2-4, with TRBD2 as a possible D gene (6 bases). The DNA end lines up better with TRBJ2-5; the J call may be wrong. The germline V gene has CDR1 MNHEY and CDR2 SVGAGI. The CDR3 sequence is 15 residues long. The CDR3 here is CASSYSYGGLETQYF. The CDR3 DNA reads TGTGCCAGCAGTTACTCGTACGGGGGTTTAGAGACCCAGTACTTC.

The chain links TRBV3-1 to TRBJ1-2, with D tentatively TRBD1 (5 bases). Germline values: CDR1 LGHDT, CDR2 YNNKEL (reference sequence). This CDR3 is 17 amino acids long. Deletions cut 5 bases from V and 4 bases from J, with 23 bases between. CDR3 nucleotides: TGTGCCAGCAGCTCGATGCGGACGGGGCCCCGGGGCTATGGCTACACCTTC. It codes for CASSSMRTGPRGYGYTF. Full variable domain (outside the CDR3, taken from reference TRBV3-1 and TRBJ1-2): DTAVSQTPKYLVTQMGNDKSIKCEQNLGHDTMYWYKQDSKKFLKIMFSYNNKELIINETVPNRFSPKSPDKAHLNLHINSLELGDSAVYFCASSSMRTGPRGYGYTFGSGTRLTVV.

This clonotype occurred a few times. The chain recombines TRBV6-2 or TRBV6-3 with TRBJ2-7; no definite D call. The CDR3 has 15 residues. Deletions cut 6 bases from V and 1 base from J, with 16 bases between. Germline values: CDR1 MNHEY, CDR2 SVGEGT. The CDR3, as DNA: TGTGCCAGCAGAGCCCACCGGACCGCATCCTACGAGCAGTACTTC. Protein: CASRAHRTASYEQYF.

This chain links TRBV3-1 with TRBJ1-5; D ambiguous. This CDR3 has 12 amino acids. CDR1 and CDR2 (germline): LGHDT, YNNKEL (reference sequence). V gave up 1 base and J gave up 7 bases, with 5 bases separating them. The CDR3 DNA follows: TGTGCCAGCAGCCAAGCGAACCAGCCCCAGCATTTT. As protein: CASSQANQPQHF.

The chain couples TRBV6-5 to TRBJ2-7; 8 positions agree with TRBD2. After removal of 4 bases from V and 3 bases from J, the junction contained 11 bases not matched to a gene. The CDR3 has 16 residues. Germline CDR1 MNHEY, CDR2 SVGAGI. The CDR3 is CASSSPSGGFLYEQYF. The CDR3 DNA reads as TGTGCCAGCAGTTCCCCTTCGGGAGGGTTTCTCTACGAGCAGTACTTC.

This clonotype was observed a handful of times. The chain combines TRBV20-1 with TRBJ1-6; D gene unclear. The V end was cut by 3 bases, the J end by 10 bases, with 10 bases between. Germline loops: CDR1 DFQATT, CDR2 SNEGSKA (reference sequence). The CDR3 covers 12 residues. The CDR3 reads CSASTLASPLHF. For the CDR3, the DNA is TGCAGTGCTAGTACTTTAGCATCACCCCTCCACTTT.

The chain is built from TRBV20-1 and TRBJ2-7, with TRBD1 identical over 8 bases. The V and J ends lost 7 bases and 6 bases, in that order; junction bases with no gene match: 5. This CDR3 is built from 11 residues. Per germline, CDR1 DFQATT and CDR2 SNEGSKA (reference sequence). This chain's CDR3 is CSVQDRVEQYF. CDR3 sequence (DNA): TGCAGTGTACAGGACAGGGTCGAGCAGTACTTC.

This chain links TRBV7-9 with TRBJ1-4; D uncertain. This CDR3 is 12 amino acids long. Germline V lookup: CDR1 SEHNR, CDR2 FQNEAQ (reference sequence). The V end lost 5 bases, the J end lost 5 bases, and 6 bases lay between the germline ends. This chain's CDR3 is CASSDPNEKLFF. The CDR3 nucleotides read TGTGCCAGCAGCGACCCAAATGAAAAACTGTTTTTT.

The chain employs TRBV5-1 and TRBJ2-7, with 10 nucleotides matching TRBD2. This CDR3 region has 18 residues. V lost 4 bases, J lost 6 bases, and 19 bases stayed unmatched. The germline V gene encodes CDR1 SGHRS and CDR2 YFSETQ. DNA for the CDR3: TGCGCCAGCAGCACCGGGACAGTGGTTCTGGGACTAGCGCTCGAGCAGTACTTC. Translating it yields CASSTGTVVLGLALEQYF.

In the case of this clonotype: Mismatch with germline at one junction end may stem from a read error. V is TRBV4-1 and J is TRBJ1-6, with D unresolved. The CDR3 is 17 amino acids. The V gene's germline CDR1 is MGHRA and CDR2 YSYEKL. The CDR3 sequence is CASSQGVGLLRNSPPHF. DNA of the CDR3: TGCGCCAGCAGCCAAGGGGTCGGTCTTCTCCGCAACTCACCCCCCCACTTT.

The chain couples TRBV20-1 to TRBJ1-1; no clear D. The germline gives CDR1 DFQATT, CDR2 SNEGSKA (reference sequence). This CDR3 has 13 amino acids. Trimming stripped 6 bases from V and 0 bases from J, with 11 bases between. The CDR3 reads CSAEEEMNTEAFF. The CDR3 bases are TGCAGTGCGGAGGAGGAGATGAACACTGAAGCTTTCTTT.

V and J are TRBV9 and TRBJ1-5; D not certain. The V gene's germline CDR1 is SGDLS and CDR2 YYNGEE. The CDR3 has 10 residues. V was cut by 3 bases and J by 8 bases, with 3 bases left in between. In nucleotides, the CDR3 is TGTGCCAGCAGCGCCAAGCCCCAGCATTTT. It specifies CASSAKPQHF.

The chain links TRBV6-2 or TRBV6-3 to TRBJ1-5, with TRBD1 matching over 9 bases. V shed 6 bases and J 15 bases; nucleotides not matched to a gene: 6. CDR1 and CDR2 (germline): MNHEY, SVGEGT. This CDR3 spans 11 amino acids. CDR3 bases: TGTGCCAGCAGCCATGGACAGGGGAGGCATTTT. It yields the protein CASSHGQGRHF.

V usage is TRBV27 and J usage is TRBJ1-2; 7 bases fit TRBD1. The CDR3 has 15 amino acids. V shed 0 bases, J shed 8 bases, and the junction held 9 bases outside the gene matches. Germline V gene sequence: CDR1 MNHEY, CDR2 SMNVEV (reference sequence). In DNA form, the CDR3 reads TGTGCCAGCAGTTTATCAGGGGGCCTAATAGGAGGCTACACCTTC. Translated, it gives CASSLSGGLIGGYTF.

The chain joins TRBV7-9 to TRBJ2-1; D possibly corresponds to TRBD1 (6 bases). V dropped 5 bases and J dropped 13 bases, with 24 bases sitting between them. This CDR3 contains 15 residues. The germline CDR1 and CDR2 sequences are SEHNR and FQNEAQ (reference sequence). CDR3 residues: CASSDWTDSQETQFF. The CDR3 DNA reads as TGTGCCAGCAGCGACTGGACAGACTCGCAAGAGACCCAGTTCTTC.

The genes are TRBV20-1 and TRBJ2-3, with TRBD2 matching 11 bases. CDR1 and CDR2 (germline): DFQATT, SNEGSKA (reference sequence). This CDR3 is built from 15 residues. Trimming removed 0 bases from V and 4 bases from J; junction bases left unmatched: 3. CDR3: CSARDRLAGSDTQYF. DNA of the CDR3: TGCAGTGCTAGAGATAGACTAGCGGGATCAGATACGCAGTATTTT.